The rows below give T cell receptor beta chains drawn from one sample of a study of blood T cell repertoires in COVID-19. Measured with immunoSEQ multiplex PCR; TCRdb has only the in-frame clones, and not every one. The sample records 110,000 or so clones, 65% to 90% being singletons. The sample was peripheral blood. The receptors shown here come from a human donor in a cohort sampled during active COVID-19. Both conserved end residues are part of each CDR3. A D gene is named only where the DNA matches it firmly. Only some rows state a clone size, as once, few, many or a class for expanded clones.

DNA: TGTGCCAGCAGCGGAAGGGTAGCGGGGACTACAGATACGCAGTATTTT; CDR3: CASSGRVAGTTDTQYF; D: TRBD2; V: TRBV7-2; size: .; J: TRBJ2-3
DNA: TGTGCCAGCAGCTTGTCGGCGGCTAGCGCGTGGGATACGCAGTATTTT; CDR3: CASSLSAASAWDTQYF; D: .; V: TRBV6-6; size: few; J: TRBJ2-3
DNA: TGCGCCAGCAGCCAGCGGACAGGGGCAAATTCACCCCTCCACTTT; CDR3: CASSQRTGANSPLHF; D: TRBD1; V: TRBV5-1; size: .; J: TRBJ1-6
DNA: TGTGCCAGCTCACCACCGGGACAGGAGAAGTATGGCTACACCTTC; CDR3: CASSPPGQEKYGYTF; D: TRBD1; V: TRBV18; size: .; J: TRBJ1-2
DNA: TGTGCCAGCAGCCCGACTAGCGGGGGGGCGCGGTCCTACGAGCAGTACTTC; CDR3: CASSPTSGGARSYEQYF; D: TRBD2; V: TRBV5-4; size: .; J: TRBJ2-7
DNA: TGTGCCAGCAGATTCGACGGGGTGTACGAGCAGTACTTC; CDR3: CASRFDGVYEQYF; D: .; V: TRBV6-5; size: .; J: TRBJ2-7
DNA: TGCGCCAGCAGCCAAGATGGGGCAGGTGGCTACACCTTC; CDR3: CASSQDGAGGYTF; D: .; V: TRBV4-3; size: .; J: TRBJ1-2
DNA: TGTGCCAGCAGCCAAGAAACCGGGTCTTTTGAAAAACTGTTTTTT; CDR3: CASSQETGSFEKLFF; D: .; V: TRBV4-2; size: few; J: TRBJ1-4
DNA: TGCAGTGCTAGTCGGCCTGGTGTCGCGGAGGGGGAGACCCAGTACTTC; CDR3: CSASRPGVAEGETQYF; D: .; V: TRBV20-1; size: .; J: TRBJ2-5
DNA: TGTGCCAGCAGCTCCTCGGCGGGGGGGCCACCAGATACGCAGTATTTT; CDR3: CASSSSAGGPPDTQYF; D: TRBD2; V: TRBV7-9; size: .; J: TRBJ2-3
DNA: TGCGCCAGCAGCTTGGGGCCCCTTCGAACGTCCTATAATTCACCCCTCCACTTT; CDR3: CASSLGPLRTSYNSPLHF; D: .; V: TRBV5-1; size: once; J: TRBJ1-6
DNA: TGTGCCAGCAGCCCCTCACCTAGTCAGCCGAATGAAAAACTGTTTTTT; CDR3: CASSPSPSQPNEKLFF; D: .; V: TRBV5-4; size: .; J: TRBJ1-4
DNA: TGTGCCAGCAGCAGGAGGGGCACCCCGACAGATACGCAGTATTTT; CDR3: CASSRRGTPTDTQYF; D: .; V: TRBV9; size: .; J: TRBJ2-3
DNA: TGTGCCAGCAGTGCCCCCGTTGGGCAGGGGGGTGAGCAGTTCTTC; CDR3: CASSAPVGQGGEQFF; D: .; V: TRBV6-6; size: .; J: TRBJ2-1
DNA: TGTGCCAGCAGCTCTGGACAGAAGAATTCACCCCTCCACTTT; CDR3: CASSSGQKNSPLHF; D: .; V: TRBV7-6; size: .; J: TRBJ1-6
DNA: TGTGCCAGCAGTGAGGCTAGCGGGGATTGGGATGAGCAGTTCTTC; CDR3: CASSEASGDWDEQFF; D: TRBD2; V: TRBV2; size: .; J: TRBJ2-1
DNA: TGTGCCAGCAGCCCTGGGACTTCTTCCTACAATGAGCAGTTCTTC; CDR3: CASSPGTSSYNEQFF; D: .; V: TRBV11-3; size: few; J: TRBJ2-1